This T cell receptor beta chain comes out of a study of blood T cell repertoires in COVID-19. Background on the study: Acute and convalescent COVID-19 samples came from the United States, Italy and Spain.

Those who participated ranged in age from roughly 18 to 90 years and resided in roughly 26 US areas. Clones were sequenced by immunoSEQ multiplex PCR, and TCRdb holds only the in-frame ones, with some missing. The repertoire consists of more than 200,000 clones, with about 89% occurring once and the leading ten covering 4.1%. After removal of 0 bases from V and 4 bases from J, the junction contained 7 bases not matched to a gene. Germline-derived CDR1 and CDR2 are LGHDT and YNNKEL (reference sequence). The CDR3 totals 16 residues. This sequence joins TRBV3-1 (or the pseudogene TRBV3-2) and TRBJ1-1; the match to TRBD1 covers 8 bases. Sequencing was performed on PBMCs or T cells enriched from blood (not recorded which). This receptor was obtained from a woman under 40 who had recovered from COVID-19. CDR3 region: CASSQDFTGGSTEAFF. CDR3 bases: TGTGCCAGCAGCCAAGATTTTACAGGGGGAAGCACTGAAGCTTTCTTT.